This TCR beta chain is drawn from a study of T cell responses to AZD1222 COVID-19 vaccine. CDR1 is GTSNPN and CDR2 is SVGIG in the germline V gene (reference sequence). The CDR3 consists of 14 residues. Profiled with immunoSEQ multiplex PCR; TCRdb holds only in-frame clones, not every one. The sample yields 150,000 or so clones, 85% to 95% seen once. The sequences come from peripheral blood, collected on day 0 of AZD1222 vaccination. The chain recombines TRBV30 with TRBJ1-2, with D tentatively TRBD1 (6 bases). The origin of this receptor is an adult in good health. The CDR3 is CILAGKGTNYGYTF. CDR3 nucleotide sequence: TGTATTTTGGCAGGAAAAGGGACAAACTATGGCTACACCTTC.